Here is one TCR beta chain with its context. The table came from immunoSEQ multiplex PCR; TCRdb's copy has only in-frame clones and leaves some out. This sample has fewer than 100,000 clones, with about nine tenths found just once. CDR1 LGHDT and CDR2 YNNKEL come from the germline V gene (reference sequence). The CDR3 spans 17 residues. V shed 2 bases and J 4 bases; nucleotides not matched to a gene: 6. This entry belongs to a study of blood T cell repertoires in COVID-19. Overall study: PBMCs, B-cell-depleted T cells, or T cells provided the cDNA or gDNA that made up the material.

Sequences were obtained from peripheral blood. The clonotype originates from an elderly woman with acute or convalescent COVID-19. The chain carries TRBV3-1 (or the pseudogene TRBV3-2) and TRBJ2-3; 13 bases are shared with TRBD2. CDR3 in amino acids: CASSQNRLAGGADTQYF. The CDR3 nucleotides are TGTGCCAGCAGCCAAAACAGACTAGCGGGAGGTGCAGATACGCAGTATTTT.